This paragraph covers one T cell receptor beta chain sequence. Its antigen remains unknown. The source of the sample is a study of T cell responses to AZD1222 COVID-19 vaccine. Whole-study findings and limits: Sampling captured repertoires only after the peak T cell response. At study baseline, merely six AZD1222 recipients were seropositive.

The length of the CDR3 is 14 residues. With 3 bases clipped from V and 4 bases from J, the junction kept 3 bases outside the gene matches. Germline-derived CDR1 and CDR2 are MDHEN and SYDVKM. Only in-frame clones appear in the TCRdb table, and some are missing; sequencing was by immunoSEQ multiplex PCR. The table has about 150,000 clones, around nine tenths seen once; the top ten hold over 15%. The sequence was collected from an adult in good health. The input for sequencing was peripheral blood, taken on day 0 of AZD1222 vaccination. This chain connects TRBV28 to TRBJ1-2; TRBD1 matches at 9 bases. This chain's CDR3 is CASSFGDRAYGYTF. CDR3 sequence (DNA): TGTGCCAGCAGTTTCGGGGACAGGGCCTATGGCTACACCTTC.